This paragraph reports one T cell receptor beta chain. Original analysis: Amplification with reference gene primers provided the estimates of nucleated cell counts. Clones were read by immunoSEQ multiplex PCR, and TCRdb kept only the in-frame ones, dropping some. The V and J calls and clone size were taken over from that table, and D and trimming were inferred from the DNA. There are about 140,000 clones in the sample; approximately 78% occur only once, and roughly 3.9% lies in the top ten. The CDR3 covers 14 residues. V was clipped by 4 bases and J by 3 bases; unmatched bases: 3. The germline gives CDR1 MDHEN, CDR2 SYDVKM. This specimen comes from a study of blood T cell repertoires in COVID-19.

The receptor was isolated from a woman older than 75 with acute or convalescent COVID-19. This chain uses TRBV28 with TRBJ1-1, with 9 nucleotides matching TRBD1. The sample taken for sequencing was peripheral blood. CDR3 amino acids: CASSWTGADTEAFF. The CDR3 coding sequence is TGTGCCAGCAGTTGGACAGGGGCAGACACTGAAGCTTTCTTT.